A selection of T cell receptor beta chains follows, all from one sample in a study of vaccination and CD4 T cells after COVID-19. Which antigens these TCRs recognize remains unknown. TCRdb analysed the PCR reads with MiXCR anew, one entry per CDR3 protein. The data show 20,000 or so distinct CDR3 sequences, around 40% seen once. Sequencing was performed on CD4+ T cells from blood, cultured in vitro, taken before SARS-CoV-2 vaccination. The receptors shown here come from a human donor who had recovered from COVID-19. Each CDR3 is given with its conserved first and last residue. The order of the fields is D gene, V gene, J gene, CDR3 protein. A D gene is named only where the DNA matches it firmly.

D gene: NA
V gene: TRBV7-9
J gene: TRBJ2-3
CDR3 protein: CASILGGSTDTQYF

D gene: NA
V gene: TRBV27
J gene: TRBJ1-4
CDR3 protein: CASSLRTGEKLFF

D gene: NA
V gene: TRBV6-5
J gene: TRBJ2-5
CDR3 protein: CASSFSREETQYF

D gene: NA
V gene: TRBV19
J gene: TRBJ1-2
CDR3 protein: CASSFEGGYTF

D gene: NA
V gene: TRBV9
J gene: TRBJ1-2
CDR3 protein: CASSPRTEVNYGYTF

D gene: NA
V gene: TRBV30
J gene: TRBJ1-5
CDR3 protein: CAWSVGGEPQHF

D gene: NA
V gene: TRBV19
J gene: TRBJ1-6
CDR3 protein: CASSNWLSYNSPLHF

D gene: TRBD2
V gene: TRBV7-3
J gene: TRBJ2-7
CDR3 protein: CASSLAGTSEYEQYF

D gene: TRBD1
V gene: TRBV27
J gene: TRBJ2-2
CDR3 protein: CASSTAGTGNTGELFF

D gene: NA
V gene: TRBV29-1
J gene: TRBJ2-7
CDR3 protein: CSVEVGAYEQYF

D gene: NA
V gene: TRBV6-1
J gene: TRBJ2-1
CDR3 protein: CASTPGASAYSYNEQFF

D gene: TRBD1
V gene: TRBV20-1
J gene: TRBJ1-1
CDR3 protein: CSASLGTGSSTEAFF

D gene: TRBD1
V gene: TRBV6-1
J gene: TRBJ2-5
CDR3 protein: CASSGGRQGMETQYF

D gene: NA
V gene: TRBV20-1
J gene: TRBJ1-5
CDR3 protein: CSASLAPGRNQPQHF

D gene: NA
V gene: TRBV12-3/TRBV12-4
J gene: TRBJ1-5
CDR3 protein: CASSLRFLGQPQHF

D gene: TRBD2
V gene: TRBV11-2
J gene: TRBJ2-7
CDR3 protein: CASSPQAGGLYEQYF

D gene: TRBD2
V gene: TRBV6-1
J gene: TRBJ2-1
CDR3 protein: CASSSGLAGDSLSYNEQFF

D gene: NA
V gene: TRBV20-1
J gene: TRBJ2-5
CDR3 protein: CSASSAGRGETQYF

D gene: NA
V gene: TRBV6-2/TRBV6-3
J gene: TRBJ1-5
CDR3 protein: CASSGDSNQPQHF

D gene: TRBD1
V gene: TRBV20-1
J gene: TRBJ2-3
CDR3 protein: CSARDRQGAIDTQYF

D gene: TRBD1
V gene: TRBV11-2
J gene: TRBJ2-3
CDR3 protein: CASSFPGTGFTDTQYF

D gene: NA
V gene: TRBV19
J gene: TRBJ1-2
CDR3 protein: CASTKGPGYGYTF

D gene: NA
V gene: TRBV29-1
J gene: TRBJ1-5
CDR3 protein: CSVGRGEGQPQHF

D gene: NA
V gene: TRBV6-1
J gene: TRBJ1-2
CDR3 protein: CASSAQGDYGYTF

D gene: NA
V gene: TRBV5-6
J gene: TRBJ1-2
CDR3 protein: CASSFNRAGPYGYTF

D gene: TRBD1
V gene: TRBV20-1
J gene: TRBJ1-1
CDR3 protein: CSASTQGVSTEAFF

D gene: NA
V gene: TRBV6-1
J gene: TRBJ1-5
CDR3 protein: CASSEAVAGNQPQHF

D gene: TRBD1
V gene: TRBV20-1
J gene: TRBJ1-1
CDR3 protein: CSGTGTGMNTEAFF

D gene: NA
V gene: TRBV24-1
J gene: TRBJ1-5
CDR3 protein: CATSDGIHNQPQHF

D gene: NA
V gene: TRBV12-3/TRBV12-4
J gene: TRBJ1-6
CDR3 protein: CASSLGHGFSPLHF

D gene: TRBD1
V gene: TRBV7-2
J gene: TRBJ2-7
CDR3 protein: CASSSVAHSRTGQGAYEQYF

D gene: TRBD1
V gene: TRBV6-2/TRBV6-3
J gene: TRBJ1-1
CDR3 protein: CASRRTQGASNTEAFF

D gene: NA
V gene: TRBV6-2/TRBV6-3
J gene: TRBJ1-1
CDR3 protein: CASSYEGITEAFF

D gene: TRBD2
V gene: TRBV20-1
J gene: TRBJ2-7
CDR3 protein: CSANPGLVFLDEQYF

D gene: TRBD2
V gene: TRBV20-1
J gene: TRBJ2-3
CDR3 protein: CSAQSLAGGPSTQYF

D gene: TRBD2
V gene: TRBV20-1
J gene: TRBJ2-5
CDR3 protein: CSTKRLAGKQETQYF

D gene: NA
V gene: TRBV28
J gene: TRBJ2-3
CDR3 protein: CASSHSDTQYF

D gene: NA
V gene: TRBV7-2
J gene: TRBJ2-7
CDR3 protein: CASSLEAGRVSYEQYF

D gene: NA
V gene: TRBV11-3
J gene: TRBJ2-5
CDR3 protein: CASSLGRTGVQETQYF

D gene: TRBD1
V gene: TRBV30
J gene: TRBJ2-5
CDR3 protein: CAWAWGQAFPETQYF

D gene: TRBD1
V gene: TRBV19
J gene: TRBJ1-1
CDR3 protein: CASSTNRGTEAFF

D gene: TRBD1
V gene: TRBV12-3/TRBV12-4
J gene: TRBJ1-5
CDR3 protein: CASRGTGNQPQHF

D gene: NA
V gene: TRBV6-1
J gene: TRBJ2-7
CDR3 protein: CASRPRGVYEQYF

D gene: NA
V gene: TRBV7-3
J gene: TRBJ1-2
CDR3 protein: CASGEMGGRADGYTF

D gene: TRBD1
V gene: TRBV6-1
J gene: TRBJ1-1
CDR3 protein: CASNEAETGYSEAFF

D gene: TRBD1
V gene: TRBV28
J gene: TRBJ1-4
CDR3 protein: CASSLGTANEKLFF

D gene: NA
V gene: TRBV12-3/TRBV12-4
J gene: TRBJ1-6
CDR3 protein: CASSRDPNSPLHF

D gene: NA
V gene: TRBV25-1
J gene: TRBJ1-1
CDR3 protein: CASSDWGTEAFF

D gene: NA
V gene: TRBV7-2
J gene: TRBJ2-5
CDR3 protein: CASSQAGGSGTQYF

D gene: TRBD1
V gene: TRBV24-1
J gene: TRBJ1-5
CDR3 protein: CATSDSTGAQPQHF

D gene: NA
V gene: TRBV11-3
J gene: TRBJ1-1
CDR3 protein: CASSLALTGPKEAFF

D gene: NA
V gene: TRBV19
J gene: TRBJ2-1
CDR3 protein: CASSIVQGSYNEQFF

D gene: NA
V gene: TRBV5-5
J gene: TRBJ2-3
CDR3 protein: CASAAGRLGGTDTQYF

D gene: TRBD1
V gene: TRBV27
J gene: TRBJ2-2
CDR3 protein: CTSSLSGTGVTGELFF

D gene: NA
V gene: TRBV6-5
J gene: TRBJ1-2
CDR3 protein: CASSSPGEGGGYTF

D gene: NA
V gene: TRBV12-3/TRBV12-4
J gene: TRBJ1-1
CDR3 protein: CASSSLMDTEAFF

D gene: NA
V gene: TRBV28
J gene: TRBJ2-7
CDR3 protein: CASSSPEAAASYEQYF

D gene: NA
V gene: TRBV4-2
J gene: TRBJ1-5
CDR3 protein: CASSQQLGQPQHF

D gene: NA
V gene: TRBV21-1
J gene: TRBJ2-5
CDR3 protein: CASRGRAGAAETQYF

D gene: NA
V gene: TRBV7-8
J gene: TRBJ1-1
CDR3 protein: CASRSGGEFRAFF